The rows below give T cell receptor beta chains drawn from one sample of a study of shared clonotypes between healthy human individuals. Profiled with immunoSEQ multiplex PCR; TCRdb holds only in-frame clones, not every one. The table shows 850,000 to 1,200,000 clones, with more than 60% occurring only once. The sample taken for sequencing was memory CD4+ T cells sorted from blood. The origin of the receptors is a man aged 18 to 29 in good health. Both conserved end residues are part of each CDR3. A D gene is named only where the DNA matches it firmly. Size tells how often a clone was seen (once, few, many) or the class of an expanded clone, and some rows leave it out.

TRBJ1-4 | NA | once | TRBV19 | CASSIRGGIEKLFF | TGTGCCAGTAGTATTAGAGGGGGGATCGAAAAACTGTTTTTT
TRBJ2-3 | TRBD1 | once | TRBV6-5 | CASSSHRGNGTDTQYF | TGTGCCAGCAGTTCGCACAGGGGGAATGGAACAGATACGCAGTATTTT
TRBJ1-3 | NA | NA | TRBV19 | CASSISGLPGNTIYF | TGTGCCAGTAGTATCTCGGGTCTCCCTGGAAACACCATATATTTT
TRBJ2-1 | NA | NA | TRBV21-1 | CASSKGGSGSSYNEQFF | TGTGCCAGCAGCAAAGGGGGTAGCGGGAGTTCCTACAATGAGCAGTTCTTC
TRBJ1-4 | NA | once | TRBV27 | CASKGSGGPNEKLFF | TGTGCCAGCAAAGGGTCGGGAGGTCCTAATGAAAAACTGTTTTTT
TRBJ2-7 | TRBD2 | NA | TRBV28 | CASFGGDYEQYF | TGTGCCAGCTTCGGGGGGGACTACGAGCAGTACTTC
TRBJ1-1 | NA | NA | TRBV5-1 | CASSLMTAGTNTEAFF | TGCGCCAGCAGCTTAATGACAGCCGGGACGAACACTGAAGCTTTCTTT
TRBJ1-1 | NA | NA | TRBV18 | CASSPPAGRDTEAFF | TGTGCCAGCTCACCACCAGCCGGGAGGGACACTGAAGCTTTCTTT
TRBJ2-3 | NA | NA | TRBV11-2 | CASSLLGSMADTQYF | TGTGCCAGCAGCTTACTCGGGAGCATGGCAGATACGCAGTATTTT
TRBJ1-5 | TRBD1 | NA | TRBV6-5 | CASSSYRGGQPQHF | TGTGCCAGCAGTTCATACAGGGGCGGTCAGCCCCAGCATTTT
TRBJ1-6 | NA | NA | TRBV6-6 | CASTRGGSSYNSPLHF | TGTGCCAGCACCCGCGGGGGGAGCTCCTATAATTCACCCCTCCACTTT
TRBJ2-3 | TRBD2 | few | TRBV6-5 | CASSYGDSGSTQYF | TGTGCCAGCAGTTACGGTGATAGCGGGAGTACGCAGTATTTT
TRBJ1-4 | NA | NA | TRBV11-2 | CASSRAGTLEKLFF | TGTGCCAGCAGCCGGGCCGGGACACTCGAAAAACTGTTTTTT
TRBJ2-3 | TRBD2 | few | TRBV29-1 | CSAVRAGQSTDTQYF | TGCAGCGCAGTCCGAGCGGGGCAGAGCACAGATACGCAGTATTTT
TRBJ2-7 | TRBD2 | NA | TRBV19 | CASSNKAGGPPYEQYF | TGTGCCAGTAGTAATAAGGCGGGAGGCCCGCCCTACGAGCAGTACTTC
TRBJ1-3 | TRBD1 | NA | TRBV5-6 | CASSPTRRGTGLYGNTIYF | TGTGCCAGCAGCCCAACGCGGAGGGGGACAGGGCTTTATGGAAACACCATATATTTT
TRBJ1-2 | TRBD1 | few | TRBV28 | CASSLFGQADGYTF | TGTGCCAGCAGTTTATTCGGACAGGCCGATGGCTACACCTTC
TRBJ1-1 | NA | NA | TRBV27 | CASSLGPGGLNTEAFF | TGTGCCAGCAGTTTAGGGCCCGGGGGGCTGAACACTGAAGCTTTCTTT
TRBJ1-5 | NA | once | TRBV18 | CASSPPNEDQPQHF | TGTGCCAGCTCACCACCGAACGAGGATCAGCCCCAGCATTTT
TRBJ2-3 | TRBD1 | NA | TRBV4-1 | CASSRGQGATDTQYF | TGCGCCAGCAGCCGAGGACAGGGGGCCACAGATACGCAGTATTTT